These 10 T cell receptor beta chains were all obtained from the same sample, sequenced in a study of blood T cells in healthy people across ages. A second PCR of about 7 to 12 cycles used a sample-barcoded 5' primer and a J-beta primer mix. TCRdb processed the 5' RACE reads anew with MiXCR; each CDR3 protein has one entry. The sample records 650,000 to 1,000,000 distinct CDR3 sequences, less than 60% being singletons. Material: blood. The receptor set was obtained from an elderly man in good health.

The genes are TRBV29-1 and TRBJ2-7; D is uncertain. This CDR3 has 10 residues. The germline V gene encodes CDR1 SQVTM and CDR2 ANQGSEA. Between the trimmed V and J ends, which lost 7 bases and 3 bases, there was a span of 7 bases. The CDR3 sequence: CSALNYEQYF. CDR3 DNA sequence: TGCAGCGCGTTAAACTACGAGCAGTACTTC.

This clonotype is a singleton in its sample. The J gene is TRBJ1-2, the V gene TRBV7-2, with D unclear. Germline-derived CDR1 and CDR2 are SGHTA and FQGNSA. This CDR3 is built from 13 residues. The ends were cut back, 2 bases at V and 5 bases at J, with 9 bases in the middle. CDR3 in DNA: TGTGCCAGCAGCTTATCCCCAGAGTATGGCTACACCTTC. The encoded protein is CASSLSPEYGYTF.

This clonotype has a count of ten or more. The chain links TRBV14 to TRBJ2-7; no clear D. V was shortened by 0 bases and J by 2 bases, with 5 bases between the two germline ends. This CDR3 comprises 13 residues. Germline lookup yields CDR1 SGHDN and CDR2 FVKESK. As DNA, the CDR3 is TGTGCCAGCAGCCAAGATCTCGCCTACGAGCAGTACTTC. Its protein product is CASSQDLAYEQYF.

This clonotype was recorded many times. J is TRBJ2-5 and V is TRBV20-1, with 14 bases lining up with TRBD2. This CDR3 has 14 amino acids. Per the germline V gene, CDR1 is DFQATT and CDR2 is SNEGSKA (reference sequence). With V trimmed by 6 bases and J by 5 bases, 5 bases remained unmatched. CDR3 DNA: TGCAGTGCCGGGACTAGCGGGAGATCGGAGACCCAGTACTTC. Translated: CSAGTSGRSETQYF.

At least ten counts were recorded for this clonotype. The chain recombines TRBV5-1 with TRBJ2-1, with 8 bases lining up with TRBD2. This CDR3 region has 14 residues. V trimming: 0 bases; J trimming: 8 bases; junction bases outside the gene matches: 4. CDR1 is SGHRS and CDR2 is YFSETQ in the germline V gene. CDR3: CASSLAGGQDEQFF. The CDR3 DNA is TGCGCCAGCAGCTTGGCGGGAGGGCAGGATGAGCAGTTCTTC.

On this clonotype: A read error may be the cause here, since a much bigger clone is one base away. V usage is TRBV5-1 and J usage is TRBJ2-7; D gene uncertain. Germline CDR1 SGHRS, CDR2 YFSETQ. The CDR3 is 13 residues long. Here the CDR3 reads CASSLPDSYERYF. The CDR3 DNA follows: TGCGCCAGCAGCTTACCAGATTCTTACGAGCGGTACTTC.

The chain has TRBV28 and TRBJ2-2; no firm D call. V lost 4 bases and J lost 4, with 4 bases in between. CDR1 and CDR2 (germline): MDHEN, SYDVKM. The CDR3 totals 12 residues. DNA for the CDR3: TGTGCCAGCAGTTCCGTCACCGGGGAGCTGTTTTTT. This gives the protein CASSSVTGELFF. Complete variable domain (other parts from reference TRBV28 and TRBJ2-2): DVKVTQSSRYLVKRTGEKVFLECVQDMDHENMFWYRQDPGLGLRLIYFSYDVKMKEKGDIPEGYSVSREKKERFSLILESASTNQTSMYLCASSSVTGELFFGEGSRLTVL.

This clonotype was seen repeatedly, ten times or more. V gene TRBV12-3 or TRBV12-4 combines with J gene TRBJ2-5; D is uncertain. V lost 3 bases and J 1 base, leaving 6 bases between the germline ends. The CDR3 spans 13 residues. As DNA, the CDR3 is TGTGCCAGCAGTTTGGCCAGCCAAGAGACCCAGTACTTC. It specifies CASSLASQETQYF.

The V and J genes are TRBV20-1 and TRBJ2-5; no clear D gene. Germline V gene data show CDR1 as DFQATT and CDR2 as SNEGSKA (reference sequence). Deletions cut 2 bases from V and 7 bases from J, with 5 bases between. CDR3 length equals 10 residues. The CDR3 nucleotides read TGCAGTGCTAGATCGGCGACCCAGTACTTC. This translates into CSARSATQYF.

This CDR3 reads CASSELAGEDTQYF. The CDR3, as DNA: TGTGCCAGCAGCGAACTAGCGGGAGAAGATACGCAGTATTTT. The rearrangement links TRBV4-2 to TRBJ2-3, with TRBD2 matching over 11 bases. Trimming cost V 5 bases and J 5 bases; bases outside gene matches: 3. The CDR3 sequence is 14 residues long. Germline CDR1 reads LGHNA; CDR2 reads YNFKEQ.